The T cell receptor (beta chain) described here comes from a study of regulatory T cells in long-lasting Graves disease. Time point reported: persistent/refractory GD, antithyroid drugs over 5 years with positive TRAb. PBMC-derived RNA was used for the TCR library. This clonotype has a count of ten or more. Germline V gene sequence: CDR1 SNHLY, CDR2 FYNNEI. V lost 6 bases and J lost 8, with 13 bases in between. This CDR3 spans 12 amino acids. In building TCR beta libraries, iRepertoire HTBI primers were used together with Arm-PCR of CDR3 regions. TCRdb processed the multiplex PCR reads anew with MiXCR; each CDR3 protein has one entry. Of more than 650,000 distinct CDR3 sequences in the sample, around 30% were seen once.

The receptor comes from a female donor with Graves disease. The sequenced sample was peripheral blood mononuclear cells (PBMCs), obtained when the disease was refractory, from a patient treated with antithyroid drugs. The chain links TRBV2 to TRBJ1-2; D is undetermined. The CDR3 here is CASSPPDTGYTF. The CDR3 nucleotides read TGTGCCAGCAGCCCTCCGGATACCGGCTACACCTTC.